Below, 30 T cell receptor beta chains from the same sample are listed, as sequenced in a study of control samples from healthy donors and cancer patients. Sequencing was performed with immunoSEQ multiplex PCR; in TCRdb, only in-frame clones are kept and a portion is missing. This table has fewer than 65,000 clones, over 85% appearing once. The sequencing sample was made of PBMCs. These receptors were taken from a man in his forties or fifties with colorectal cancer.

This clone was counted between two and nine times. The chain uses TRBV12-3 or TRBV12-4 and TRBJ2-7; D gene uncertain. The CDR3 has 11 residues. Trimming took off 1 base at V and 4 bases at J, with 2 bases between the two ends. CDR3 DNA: TGTGCCAGCAGTTTAGGGTACGAGCAGTACTTC. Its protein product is CASSLGYEQYF.

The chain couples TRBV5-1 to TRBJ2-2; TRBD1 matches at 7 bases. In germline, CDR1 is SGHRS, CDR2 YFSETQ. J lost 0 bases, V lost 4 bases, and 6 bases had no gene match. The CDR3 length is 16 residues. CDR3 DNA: TGCGCCAGCAGCCAATGGACAGGAGCGAACACCGGGGAGCTGTTTTTT. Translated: CASSQWTGANTGELFF.

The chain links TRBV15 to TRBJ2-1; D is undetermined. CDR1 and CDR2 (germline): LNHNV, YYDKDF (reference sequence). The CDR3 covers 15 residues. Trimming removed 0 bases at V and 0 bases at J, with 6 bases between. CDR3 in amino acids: CATSRDLSSYNEQFF. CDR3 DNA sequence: TGTGCCACCAGCAGAGATCTCTCCTCCTACAATGAGCAGTTCTTC.

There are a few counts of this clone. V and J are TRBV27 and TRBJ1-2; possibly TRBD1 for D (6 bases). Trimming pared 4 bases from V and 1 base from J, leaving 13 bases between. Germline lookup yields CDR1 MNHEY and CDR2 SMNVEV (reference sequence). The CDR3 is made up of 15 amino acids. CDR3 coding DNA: TGTGCCAGCAGTTCGCAGGGGACGCTTAACTATGGCTACACCTTC. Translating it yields CASSSQGTLNYGYTF.

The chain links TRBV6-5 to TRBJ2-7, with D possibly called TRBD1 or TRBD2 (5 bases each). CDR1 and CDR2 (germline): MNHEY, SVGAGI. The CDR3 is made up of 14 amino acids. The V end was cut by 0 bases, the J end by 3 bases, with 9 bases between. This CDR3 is CASSYSGTHYEQYF. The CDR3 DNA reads TGTGCCAGCAGTTACTCAGGGACCCACTACGAGCAGTACTTC.

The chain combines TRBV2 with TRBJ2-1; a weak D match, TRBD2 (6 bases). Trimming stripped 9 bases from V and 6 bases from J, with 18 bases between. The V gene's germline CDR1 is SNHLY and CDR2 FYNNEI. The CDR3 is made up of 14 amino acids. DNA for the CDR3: TGTGCCAGTAGGGCTGTGGGAGGTCGCAATGAGCAGTTCTTC. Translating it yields CASRAVGGRNEQFF. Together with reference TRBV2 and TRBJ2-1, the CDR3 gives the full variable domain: EPEVTQTPSHQVTQMGQEVILRCVPISNHLYFYWYRQILGQKVEFLVSFYNNEISEKSEIFDDQFSVERPDGSNFTLKIRSTKLEDSAMYFCASRAVGGRNEQFFGPGTRLTVL.

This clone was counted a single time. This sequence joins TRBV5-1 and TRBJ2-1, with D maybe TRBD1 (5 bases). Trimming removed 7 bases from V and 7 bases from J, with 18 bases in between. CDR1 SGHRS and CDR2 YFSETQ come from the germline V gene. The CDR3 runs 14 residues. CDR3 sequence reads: CASASAPGKNEQFF. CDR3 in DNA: TGCGCCAGCGCTTCCGCCCCAGGGAAGAATGAGCAGTTCTTC.

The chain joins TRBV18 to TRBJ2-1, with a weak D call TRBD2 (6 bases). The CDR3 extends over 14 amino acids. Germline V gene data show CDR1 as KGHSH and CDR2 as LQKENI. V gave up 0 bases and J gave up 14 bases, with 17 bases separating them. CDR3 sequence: CASSPPGSGLAEFF. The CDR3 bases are TGTGCCAGCTCACCACCGGGTAGCGGATTGGCGGAGTTCTTC.

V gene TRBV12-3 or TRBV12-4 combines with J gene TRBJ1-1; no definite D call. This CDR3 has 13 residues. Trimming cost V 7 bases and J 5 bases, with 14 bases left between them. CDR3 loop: CASNAQMDTEAFF. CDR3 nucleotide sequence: TGTGCCAGCAATGCGCAGATGGATACTGAAGCTTTCTTT.

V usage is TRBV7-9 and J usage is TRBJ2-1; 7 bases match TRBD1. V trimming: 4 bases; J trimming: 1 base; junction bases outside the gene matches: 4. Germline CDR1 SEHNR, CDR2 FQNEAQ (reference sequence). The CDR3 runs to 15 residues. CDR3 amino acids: CASSSRDRSYNEQFF. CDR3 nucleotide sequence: TGTGCCAGCAGCTCCCGGGACAGATCCTACAATGAGCAGTTCTTC.

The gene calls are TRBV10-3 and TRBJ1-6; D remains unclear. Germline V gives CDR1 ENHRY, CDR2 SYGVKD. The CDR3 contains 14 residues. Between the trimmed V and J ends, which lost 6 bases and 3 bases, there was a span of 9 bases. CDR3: CAIRETDYNSPLHF. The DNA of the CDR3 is TGTGCCATCAGGGAGACGGACTATAATTCACCCCTCCACTTT.

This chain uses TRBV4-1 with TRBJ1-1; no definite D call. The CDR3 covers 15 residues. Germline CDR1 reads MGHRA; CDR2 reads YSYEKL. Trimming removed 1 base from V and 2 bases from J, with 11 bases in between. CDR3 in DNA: TGCGCCAGCAGCCAAGGGGTAGGGTTTAACACTGAAGCTTTCTTT. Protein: CASSQGVGFNTEAFF.

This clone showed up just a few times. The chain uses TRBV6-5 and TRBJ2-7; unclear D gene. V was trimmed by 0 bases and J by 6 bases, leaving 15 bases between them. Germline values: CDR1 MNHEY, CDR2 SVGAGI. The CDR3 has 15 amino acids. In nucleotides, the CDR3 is TGTGCCAGCAGTTACTCAAAGGGTGGCCTACTCGAGCAGTACTTC. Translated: CASSYSKGGLLEQYF.

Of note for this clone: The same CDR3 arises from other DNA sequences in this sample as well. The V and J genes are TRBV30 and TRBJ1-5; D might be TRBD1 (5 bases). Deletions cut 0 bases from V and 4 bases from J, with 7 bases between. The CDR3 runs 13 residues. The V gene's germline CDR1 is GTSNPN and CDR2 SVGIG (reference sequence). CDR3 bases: TGTGCCTGGAGTGTCTCAGGGAATCAGCCCCAGCATTTT. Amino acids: CAWSVSGNQPQHF.

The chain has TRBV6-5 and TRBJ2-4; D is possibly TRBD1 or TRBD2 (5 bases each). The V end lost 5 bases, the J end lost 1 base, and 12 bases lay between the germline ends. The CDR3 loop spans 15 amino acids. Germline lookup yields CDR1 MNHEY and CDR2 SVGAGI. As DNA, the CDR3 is TGTGCCAGCAGTAAGAGGGGTGAGGCCAAAAACATTCAGTACTTC. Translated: CASSKRGEAKNIQYF.

For the CDR3, the DNA is TGTGCCAGCAGCAGGACGGGCCTGCTCGGTGAAAAACTGTTTTTT. It is translated as CASSRTGLLGEKLFF. The chain has TRBV2 and TRBJ1-4; unclear D gene. Germline CDR1 is SNHLY and CDR2 is FYNNEI. This CDR3 is built from 15 residues. With 6 bases removed from V and 7 bases from J, the gap between germline ends came to 18 bases.

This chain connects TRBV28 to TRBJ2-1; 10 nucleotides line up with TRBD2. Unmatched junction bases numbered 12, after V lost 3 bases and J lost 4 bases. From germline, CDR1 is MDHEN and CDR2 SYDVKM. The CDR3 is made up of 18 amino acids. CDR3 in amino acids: CASSLGLAGAIPYNEQFF. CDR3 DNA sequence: TGTGCCAGCAGTTTGGGGCTAGCGGGGGCCATTCCTTACAATGAGCAGTTCTTC. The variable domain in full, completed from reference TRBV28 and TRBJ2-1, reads DVKVTQSSRYLVKRTGEKVFLECVQDMDHENMFWYRQDPGLGLRLIYFSYDVKMKEKGDIPEGYSVSREKKERFSLILESASTNQTSMYLCASSLGLAGAIPYNEQFFGPGTRLTVL.

CDR3 in amino acids: CASSFPQAGLQETQYF. CDR3 nucleotide sequence: TGCGCCAGCAGCTTTCCCCAAGCGGGGCTTCAAGAGACCCAGTACTTC. The J gene is TRBJ2-5, the V gene TRBV5-1; 7 bases match TRBD2. The CDR3 has 16 residues. The V gene end was trimmed by 2 bases and the J gene end by 2 bases; junction bases not matched to a gene: 9. Germline CDR1 SGHRS, CDR2 YFSETQ. The full variable domain, its missing parts supplied by reference TRBV5-1 and TRBJ2-5, is KAGVTQTPRYLIKTRGQQVTLSCSPISGHRSVSWYQQTPGQGLQFLFEYFSETQRNKGNFPGRFSGRQFSNSRSEMNVSTLELGDSALYLCASSFPQAGLQETQYFGPGTRLLVL.

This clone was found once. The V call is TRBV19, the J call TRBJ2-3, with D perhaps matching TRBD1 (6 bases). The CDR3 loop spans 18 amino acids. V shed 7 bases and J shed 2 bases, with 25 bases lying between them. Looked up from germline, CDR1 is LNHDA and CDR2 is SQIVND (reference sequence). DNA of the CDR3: TGTGCCAGTACCGCTGGGGCGGTCCGGGACACGCTCACAGATACGCAGTATTTT. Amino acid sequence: CASTAGAVRDTLTDTQYF.

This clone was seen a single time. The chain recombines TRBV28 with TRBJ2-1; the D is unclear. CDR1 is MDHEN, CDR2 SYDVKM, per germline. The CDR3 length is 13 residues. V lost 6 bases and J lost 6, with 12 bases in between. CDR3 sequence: CASRTPPFNEQFF. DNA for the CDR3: TGTGCCAGCAGGACTCCCCCGTTCAATGAGCAGTTCTTC.

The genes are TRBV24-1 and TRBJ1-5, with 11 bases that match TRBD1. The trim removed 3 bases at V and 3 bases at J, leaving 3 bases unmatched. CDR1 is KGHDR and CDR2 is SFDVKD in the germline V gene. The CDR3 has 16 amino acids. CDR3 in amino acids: CATSDRDRGDNQPQHF. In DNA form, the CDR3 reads TGTGCCACCAGTGATAGGGACAGGGGGGACAATCAGCCCCAGCATTTT.

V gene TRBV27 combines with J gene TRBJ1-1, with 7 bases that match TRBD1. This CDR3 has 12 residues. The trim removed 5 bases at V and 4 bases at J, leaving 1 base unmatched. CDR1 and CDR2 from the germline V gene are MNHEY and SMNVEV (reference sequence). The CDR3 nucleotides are TGTGCCAGCAGTCGACAGGGCACTGAAGCTTTCTTT. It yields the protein CASSRQGTEAFF.

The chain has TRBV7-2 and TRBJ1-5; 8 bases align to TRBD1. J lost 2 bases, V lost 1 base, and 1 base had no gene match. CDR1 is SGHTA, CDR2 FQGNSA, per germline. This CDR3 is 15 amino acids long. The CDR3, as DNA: TGTGCCAGCAGCTTAGAGACAGGGGGCAATCAGCCCCAGCATTTT. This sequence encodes CASSLETGGNQPQHF.

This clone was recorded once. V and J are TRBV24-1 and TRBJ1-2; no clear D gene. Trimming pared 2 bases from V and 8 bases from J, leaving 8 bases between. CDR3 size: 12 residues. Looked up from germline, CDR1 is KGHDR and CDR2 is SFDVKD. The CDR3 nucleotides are TGTGCCACCAGTGATTCCCCGGGGGGCTACACCTTC. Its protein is CATSDSPGGYTF.

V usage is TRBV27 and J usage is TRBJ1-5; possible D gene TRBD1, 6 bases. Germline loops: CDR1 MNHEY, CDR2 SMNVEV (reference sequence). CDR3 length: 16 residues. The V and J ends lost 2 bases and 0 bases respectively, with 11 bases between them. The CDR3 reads CASSLQGTYSNQPQHF. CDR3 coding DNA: TGTGCCAGCAGTTTACAGGGGACCTATAGCAATCAGCCCCAGCATTTT.

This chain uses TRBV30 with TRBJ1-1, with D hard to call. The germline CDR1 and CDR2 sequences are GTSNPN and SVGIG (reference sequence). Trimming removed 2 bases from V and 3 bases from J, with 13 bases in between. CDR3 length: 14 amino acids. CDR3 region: CAWSKQTRDTEAFF. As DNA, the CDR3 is TGTGCCTGGAGTAAGCAAACAAGGGACACTGAAGCTTTCTTT. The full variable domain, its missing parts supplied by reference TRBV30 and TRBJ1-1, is SQTIHQWPATLVQPVGSPLSLECTVEGTSNPNLYWYRQAAGRGLQLLFYSVGIGQISSEVPQNLSASRPQDRQFILSSKKLLLSDSGFYLCAWSKQTRDTEAFFGQGTRLTVV.

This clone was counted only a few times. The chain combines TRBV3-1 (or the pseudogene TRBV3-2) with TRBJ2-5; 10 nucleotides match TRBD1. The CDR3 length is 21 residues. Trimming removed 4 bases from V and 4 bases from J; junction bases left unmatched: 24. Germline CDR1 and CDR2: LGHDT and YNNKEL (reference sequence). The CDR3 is CASSPYSLTGTGVGVRETQYF. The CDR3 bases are TGTGCCAGCAGCCCATACTCATTAACCGGGACAGGGGTAGGGGTTCGAGAGACCCAGTACTTC.

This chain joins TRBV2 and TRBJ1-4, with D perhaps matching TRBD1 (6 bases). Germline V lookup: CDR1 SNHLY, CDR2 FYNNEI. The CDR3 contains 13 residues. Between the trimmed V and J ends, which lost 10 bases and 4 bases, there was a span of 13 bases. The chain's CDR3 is CATGGGGNEKLFF. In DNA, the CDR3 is TGTGCCACTGGGGGAGGGGGTAATGAAAAACTGTTTTTT.

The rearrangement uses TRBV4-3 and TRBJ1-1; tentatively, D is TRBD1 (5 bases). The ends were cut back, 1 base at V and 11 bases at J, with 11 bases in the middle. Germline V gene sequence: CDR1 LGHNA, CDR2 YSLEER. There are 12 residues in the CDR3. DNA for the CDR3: TGCGCCAGCAGCCAAGGAAGGGGACTCGCTTTCTTT. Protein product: CASSQGRGLAFF.

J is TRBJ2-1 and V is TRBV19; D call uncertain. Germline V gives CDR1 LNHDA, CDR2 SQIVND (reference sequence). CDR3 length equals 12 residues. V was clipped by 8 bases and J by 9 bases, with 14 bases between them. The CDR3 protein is CASGPWSGEQFF. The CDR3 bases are TGTGCCAGTGGGCCCTGGTCCGGTGAGCAGTTCTTC.